This T cell receptor (beta chain) emerged from a study of cytomegalovirus exposure and HLA in healthy donors. Study-level information: There were about 85 million unique TCRs (from HLA-typed donors) in an early data release.

The PCR contained 60 Vbeta and 13 Jbeta primers. Sequencing used immunoSEQ multiplex PCR; TCRdb keeps in-frame clones, though not all of them. The data show roughly 150,000 clones, with 75% to 80% seen just once and 1.5% to 2% held by the top ten. To note about this clone: Its antigen is not known.

This CDR3 is built from 16 residues. The germline V gene has CDR1 SGHKS and CDR2 YYEKEE (reference sequence). Trimming removed 4 bases at V and 4 bases at J, with 17 bases between. General study points: Most observed TCR sequences were rare, whereas some public TCRs were detected in many donors.

V and J are TRBV5-5 and TRBJ2-2; tentatively, D is TRBD1 (6 bases). Sequencing was performed on PBMCs. This clonotype was obtained from a woman aged 25 to 39 in good health and CMV-seronegative. The chain's CDR3 is CASSVDRTAGTGELFF. The CDR3 DNA follows: TGTGCCAGCAGCGTCGACAGGACCGCGGGCACCGGGGAGCTGTTTTTT.